These 3 T cell receptor beta chains were all obtained from the same sample, sequenced in a study of blood T cell repertoires in COVID-19. The assay was immunoSEQ multiplex PCR, and TCRdb's table has in-frame clones only and misses some. The sample includes under 200,000 clones, over 70% of them seen just once. Sequenced material: PBMCs or T cells enriched from blood (not recorded which). Receptors were obtained from a woman aged 55-69 years who had recovered from COVID-19.

The genes are TRBV11-2 and TRBJ1-2; D remains unclear. Trimming stripped 2 bases from V and 0 bases from J, with 10 bases between. The CDR3 contains 15 residues. Per germline, CDR1 SGHAT and CDR2 FQNNGV. The CDR3 DNA is TGTGCCAGCAGCTTATCTGCGTCGGCTAACTATGGCTACACCTTC. It translates to CASSLSASANYGYTF. The full variable domain, with the rest looked up from reference TRBV11-2 and TRBJ1-2, is EAGVAQSPRYKIIEKRQSVAFWCNPISGHATLYWYQQILGQGPKLLIQFQNNGVVDDSQLPKDRFSAERLKGVDSTLKIQPAKLEDSAVYLCASSLSASANYGYTFGSGTRLTVV.

The chain combines TRBV5-8 with TRBJ2-7, with 7 positions matching TRBD1. J gave up 5 bases and V 3 bases, and 14 bases lay outside the gene matches. The CDR3 is 16 amino acids. CDR1 SGHTS and CDR2 YDEGEE come from the germline V gene. The CDR3 here is CASSWLKGGLGNEQYF. CDR3 bases: TGTGCCAGCAGCTGGCTGAAAGGGGGCTTAGGGAACGAGCAGTACTTC.

The gene calls are TRBV11-3 and TRBJ2-1; maybe TRBD2 (6 bases). The germline V and J ends were trimmed by 2 bases and 9 bases, with 11 bases remaining between them. This CDR3 has 13 residues. Germline V lookup: CDR1 SGHNT, CDR2 YENEEA. CDR3 sequence (DNA): TGTGCCAGCAGCTTAAACAACGGGGGTGAGCAGTTCTTC. Residues: CASSLNNGGEQFF.